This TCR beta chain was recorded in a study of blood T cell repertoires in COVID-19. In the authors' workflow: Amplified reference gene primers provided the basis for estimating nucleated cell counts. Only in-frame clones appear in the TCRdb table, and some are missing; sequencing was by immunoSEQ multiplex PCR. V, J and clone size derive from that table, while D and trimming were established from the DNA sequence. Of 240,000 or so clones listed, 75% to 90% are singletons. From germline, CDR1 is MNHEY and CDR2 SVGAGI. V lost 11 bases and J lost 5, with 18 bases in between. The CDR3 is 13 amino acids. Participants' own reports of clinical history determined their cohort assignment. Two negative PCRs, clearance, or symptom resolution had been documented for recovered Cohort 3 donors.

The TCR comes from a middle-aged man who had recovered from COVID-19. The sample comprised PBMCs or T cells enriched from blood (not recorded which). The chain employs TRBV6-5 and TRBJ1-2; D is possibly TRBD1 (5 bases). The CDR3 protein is CAARALGQYGYTF. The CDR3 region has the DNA TGTGCCGCTAGGGCCCTGGGGCAATATGGCTACACCTTC.